These 31 T cell receptor beta chains came from one sample sequenced in a study of T cell changes during pregnancy in multiple sclerosis (dated by TCRdb to the late 2010s). Library creation used the immunoSEQ multiplex PCR assay. TCRdb's version of the immuneACCESS table is confined to in-frame rearrangements and falls short of the full clone set. An unresolved V gene accounts for under half of the shortfall where checked; the remainder is of unknown origin. The sample data list over 80,000 clones, and roughly 93% of these were observed just once. The ten largest account for 1.1% to 1.5% of the sample. Material: peripheral blood, obtained in the third trimester of pregnancy. These TCRs come from a female donor in good health, enrolled as a control in a pregnancy study.

The rearrangement uses TRBV27 and TRBJ2-4, with TRBD2 as a possible D gene (7 bases). Trimming took off 10 bases at V and 0 bases at J, with 13 bases between the two ends. The CDR3 is 14 amino acids. Germline CDR1 MNHEY, CDR2 SMNVEV (reference sequence). CDR3 coding DNA: TGTGCCACGAGGGCGGGGGCAGCCAAAAACATTCAGTACTTC. Translating gives CATRAGAAKNIQYF.

J is TRBJ2-2 and V is TRBV28, with 12 bases that match TRBD2. The CDR3 extends over 15 amino acids. V was clipped by 4 bases and J by 9 bases; unmatched bases: 6. CDR1 MDHEN and CDR2 SYDVKM come from the germline V gene. This CDR3 is CASSYLAGGLRELFF. CDR3 bases: TGTGCCAGCAGTTATCTAGCGGGAGGGCTTAGGGAGCTGTTTTTT. The full variable domain, rest sourced from reference TRBV28 and TRBJ2-2, is DVKVTQSSRYLVKRTGEKVFLECVQDMDHENMFWYRQDPGLGLRLIYFSYDVKMKEKGDIPEGYSVSREKKERFSLILESASTNQTSMYLCASSYLAGGLRELFFGEGSRLTVL.

This chain joins TRBV7-6 and TRBJ2-7; D might be TRBD1 (6 bases). Germline V gene data show CDR1 as SGHVS and CDR2 as FNYEAQ. The CDR3 length is 15 residues. The V end was cut by 5 bases, the J end by 0 bases, with 14 bases between. CDR3 DNA: TGTGCCAGCAGCCAGGGGCGGAGCAGCTCCTACGAGCAGTACTTC. It yields the protein CASSQGRSSSYEQYF. The full variable domain, with the rest looked up from reference TRBV7-6 and TRBJ2-7, is GAGVSQSPRYKVTKRGQDVALRCDPISGHVSLYWYRQALGQGPEFLTYFNYEAQQDKSGLPNDRFSAERPEGSISTLTIQRTEQRDSAMYRCASSQGRSSSYEQYFGPGTRLTVT.

V gene TRBV18 combines with J gene TRBJ2-1; TRBD2 matches 9 bases. The J segment lost 5 bases and the V segment lost 3 bases, leaving 8 bases of the junction unmatched. In germline, CDR1 is KGHSH, CDR2 LQKENI. CDR3 length equals 16 residues. CDR3: CASSPKAGGPDNEQFF. The CDR3 coding sequence is TGTGCCAGCTCACCTAAGGCGGGAGGGCCAGACAATGAGCAGTTCTTC.

The chain couples TRBV7-9 to TRBJ2-7, with 8 bases that match TRBD2. The CDR3 length is 17 residues. With 5 bases clipped from V and 6 bases from J, the junction kept 18 bases outside the gene matches. Germline V gives CDR1 SEHNR, CDR2 FQNEAQ (reference sequence). The DNA of the CDR3 is TGTGCCAGCAGCCCCCCGGGACTAGTAGGGCGCCCGGGCGAGCAGTACTTC. Translated, it gives CASSPPGLVGRPGEQYF.

V usage is TRBV5-6 and J usage is TRBJ2-3; maybe TRBD1 (6 bases). The V and J ends lost 1 base and 5 bases respectively, with 11 bases between them. Per the germline V gene, CDR1 is SGHDT and CDR2 is YYEEEE. The CDR3 has 14 amino acids. CDR3 sequence: CASSLPGDGDTQYF. CDR3 nucleotide sequence: TGTGCCAGCAGCTTGCCAGGGGACGGAGATACGCAGTATTTT.

The genes are TRBV28 and TRBJ1-5; 10 nucleotides align to TRBD1. The CDR3 consists of 16 residues. With 10 bases clipped from V and 4 bases from J, the junction kept 13 bases outside the gene matches. Looked up from germline, CDR1 is MDHEN and CDR2 is SYDVKM. Written as DNA, the CDR3 is TGTGCCACCGTTGACGGGACAGGGGTGAGGAATCAGCCCCAGCATTTT. This gives the protein CATVDGTGVRNQPQHF.

CDR3 sequence reads: CASSLSGSRGEQYF. In DNA, the CDR3 is TGTGCCAGCAGCTTGAGCGGGAGCCGCGGCGAGCAGTACTTC. The V call is TRBV7-6, the J call TRBJ2-7; 8 nucleotides line up with TRBD2. V was clipped by 3 bases and J by 6 bases; unmatched bases: 7. The V gene's germline CDR1 is SGHVS and CDR2 FNYEAQ. This CDR3 comprises 14 residues.

This chain uses TRBV12-5 with TRBJ2-3; 9 bases line up with TRBD2. V gave up 5 bases and J gave up 4 bases; unmatched junction bases: 22. Germline CDR1 and CDR2: LGHNT and FRNRAP. The CDR3 is made up of 20 amino acids. CDR3 sequence (DNA): TGTGCTAGTGGTCTTACACCGTTGGAGGGTGCGGGAGGGCCCCCAGATACGCAGTATTTT. It encodes CASGLTPLEGAGGPPDTQYF.

This sequence joins TRBV7-2 and TRBJ1-4; no clear D. Germline loops: CDR1 SGHTA, CDR2 FQGNSA. This CDR3 is 15 amino acids long. Between the trimmed V and J ends, which lost 3 bases and 0 bases, there was a span of 8 bases. CDR3 coding DNA: TGTGCCAGCAGCTTGGACGGGGCAACTAATGAAAAACTGTTTTTT. Its protein product is CASSLDGATNEKLFF.

The V call is TRBV5-1, the J call TRBJ2-3; a weak D match, TRBD1 (6 bases). Germline V CDR1 and CDR2: SGHRS, YFSETQ. The CDR3 loop spans 15 amino acids. V gave up 0 bases and J gave up 1 base, with 9 bases separating them. The CDR3 coding sequence is TGCGCCAGCAGCTTGGAACAGGGTGGCACAGATACGCAGTATTTT. Amino acids: CASSLEQGGTDTQYF.

This clone was seen once. This chain connects TRBV25-1 to TRBJ2-7; 14 bases match TRBD2. This CDR3 has 15 residues. The germline CDR1 and CDR2 sequences are MGHDK and SYGVNS. Unmatched junction bases numbered 6, after V lost 6 bases and J lost 5 bases. As DNA, the CDR3 is TGTGCCAGCAGCCCACCGGGACTAGCGGGAGACGAGCAGTACTTC. Its translation: CASSPPGLAGDEQYF.

The chain recombines TRBV6-1 with TRBJ2-4; 8 nucleotides match TRBD2. The CDR3 has 17 residues. V shed 2 bases, J shed 2 bases, and the junction held 8 bases outside the gene matches. CDR1 is MNHNS and CDR2 is SASEGT in the germline V gene. CDR3 coding DNA: TGTGCCAGCAGTGAAAAAGGTCCGGGAGGGCCCAAAAACATTCAGTACTTC. It yields the protein CASSEKGPGGPKNIQYF.

The chain is built from TRBV7-9 and TRBJ2-7, with TRBD1 matching 8 bases. Trimming removed 5 bases from V and 0 bases from J; junction bases left unmatched: 3. Germline CDR1 is SEHNR and CDR2 is FQNEAQ (reference sequence). The CDR3 runs 14 residues. Here the CDR3 reads CASSRGQDSYEQYF. The CDR3 coding sequence is TGTGCCAGCAGCCGGGGACAGGACTCCTACGAGCAGTACTTC.

Only a few counts were recorded for this clone. The chain is built from TRBV28 and TRBJ1-2, with D possibly being TRBD1 (6 bases). Germline lookup yields CDR1 MDHEN and CDR2 SYDVKM. Trimming took 6 bases from V and 2 from J, leaving 10 bases between them. This CDR3 contains 13 residues. Here the CDR3 DNA reads TGTGCCAGCAGGCCAGGGGTGAACTATGGCTACACCTTC. Its translation: CASRPGVNYGYTF.

The rearrangement links TRBV5-5 to TRBJ2-7; 8 bases align to TRBD2. This CDR3 has 18 residues. Germline V gene lookup returns CDR1 SGHKS and CDR2 YYEKEE (reference sequence). V lost 2 bases to trimming and J lost 0 bases; unmatched junction nucleotides: 13. CDR3 loop: CASSFEPGLGIGSYEQYF. Here the CDR3 DNA reads TGTGCCAGCAGCTTTGAGCCGGGACTAGGAATAGGCTCCTACGAGCAGTACTTC.

The rearrangement joins TRBV7-9 to TRBJ1-1, with 9 bases that match TRBD1. Germline values: CDR1 SEHNR, CDR2 FQNEAQ (reference sequence). V shed 5 bases, J shed 11 bases, and the junction held 3 bases outside the gene matches. CDR3 length: 11 amino acids. The CDR3 region is CASSAQGAAFF. The CDR3 coding sequence is TGTGCCAGCAGCGCACAGGGGGCTGCTTTCTTT.

The chain combines TRBV6-4 with TRBJ2-1, with TRBD2 identical over 15 bases. This CDR3 contains 16 residues. Losses at the gene ends were 2 bases for V and 6 bases for J; bases not matched to a gene: 2. In germline, CDR1 is MRHNA, CDR2 SNTAGT. CDR3 protein: CASSDGLAGGPNEQFF. The CDR3 DNA sequence: TGTGCCAGCAGTGACGGACTAGCGGGAGGGCCCAATGAGCAGTTCTTC.

V and J are TRBV9 and TRBJ2-2; 8 nucleotides line up with TRBD1. The germline CDR1 and CDR2 sequences are SGDLS and YYNGEE. The CDR3 extends over 15 amino acids. Trimming took 3 bases from V and 6 from J; bases not matched to a gene: 7. CDR3: CASSAGGPVSGELFF. DNA for the CDR3: TGTGCCAGCAGCGCAGGGGGCCCGGTCTCCGGGGAGCTGTTTTTT.

This clone was seen just once. The genes are TRBV5-6 and TRBJ2-1; D is ambiguous. V was trimmed by 0 bases and J by 0 bases, leaving 13 bases between them. Per the germline V gene, CDR1 is SGHDT and CDR2 is YYEEEE. The CDR3 covers 17 residues. The CDR3 sequence: CASSLEGQAFSYNEQFF. As DNA, the CDR3 is TGTGCCAGCAGCTTGGAAGGTCAGGCTTTCTCCTACAATGAGCAGTTCTTC.

The chain has TRBV30 and TRBJ2-7; possible D gene TRBD2, 6 bases. The CDR3 is made up of 15 amino acids. V was clipped by 2 bases and J by 1 base, with 15 bases between them. Germline CDR1 reads GTSNPN; CDR2 reads SVGIG (reference sequence). This CDR3 reads CAWSLSPGGSYEQYF. CDR3 DNA: TGTGCCTGGAGTCTTTCCCCCGGGGGATCCTACGAGCAGTACTTC.

The V call is TRBV4-1, the J call TRBJ2-1, with 12 bases aligning to TRBD2. The CDR3 extends over 16 amino acids. Germline CDR1 MGHRA, CDR2 YSYEKL. J was trimmed by 8 bases and V by 0 bases; bases with no gene match: 5. CDR3 nucleotide sequence: TGCGCCAGCAGCCAAGATATGACTAGCGGGAGTTATGAGCAGTTCTTC. The encoded protein is CASSQDMTSGSYEQFF.

This chain links TRBV6-1 with TRBJ2-3; TRBD2 aligns across 11 bases. The ends lost 2 bases at V and 5 bases at J; junction bases unmatched: 9. Germline-derived CDR1 and CDR2 are MNHNS and SASEGT. The CDR3 loop spans 17 amino acids. The CDR3 spells CASSEPGLAVGGDTQYF. The CDR3 DNA is TGTGCCAGCAGTGAACCGGGACTAGCGGTGGGGGGAGATACGCAGTATTTT.

This clone appeared a single time. V gene TRBV5-1 combines with J gene TRBJ2-1, with a tentative D call TRBD2 (6 bases). In germline, CDR1 is SGHRS, CDR2 YFSETQ. The CDR3 consists of 14 residues. Trimming shortened V by 7 bases and J by 3 bases, and 14 bases separated the two germline ends. The CDR3 DNA reads TGCGCCAGCTGCCTGTCCGGGGGCTACAATGAGCAGTTCTTC. Translated: CASCLSGGYNEQFF.

The rearrangement uses TRBV4-1 and TRBJ2-1; TRBD2 aligns across 10 bases. The V gene end was trimmed by 5 bases and the J gene end by 4 bases; junction bases not matched to a gene: 8. Germline values: CDR1 MGHRA, CDR2 YSYEKL. The CDR3 has 16 residues. In DNA, the CDR3 is TGCGCCAGCAGCATCCACAGCGGGAGGGGATACAATGAGCAGTTCTTC. The encoded protein is CASSIHSGRGYNEQFF.

The CDR3 DNA reads as TGTGCCAGCAGCAAGGACAGGGACACTGAAGCTTTCTTT. Amino acid sequence: CASSKDRDTEAFF. The V gene is TRBV5-4, the J gene TRBJ1-1; TRBD1 matches at 8 bases. Germline CDR1 and CDR2: SGHNT and YYREEE (reference sequence). V lost 4 bases, J lost 3 bases, and 2 bases stayed unmatched. This CDR3 contains 13 residues.

The chain links TRBV5-1 to TRBJ1-3; D possibly corresponds to TRBD1 (5 bases). Germline V CDR1 and CDR2: SGHRS, YFSETQ. Trimming cost V 0 bases and J 4 bases, with 17 bases left between them. The CDR3 runs to 17 residues. DNA of the CDR3: TGCGCCAGCAGCTTGGGGATGGGGGGTGCGAAAGGAAACACCATATATTTT. It yields the protein CASSLGMGGAKGNTIYF.

The chain joins TRBV27 to TRBJ2-5; a weak D match, TRBD2 (7 bases). From germline, CDR1 is MNHEY and CDR2 SMNVEV (reference sequence). The CDR3 totals 14 residues. V was cut by 10 bases and J by 3 bases, with 18 bases left in between. This chain's CDR3 is CATWGGPQEETQYF. The CDR3 coding sequence is TGTGCCACCTGGGGGGGGCCGCAAGAAGAGACCCAGTACTTC.

This clone was picked up one time. This chain joins TRBV19 and TRBJ1-4; 7 nucleotides align to TRBD1. Germline V lookup: CDR1 LNHDA, CDR2 SQIVND (reference sequence). This CDR3 is built from 14 residues. V dropped 4 bases and J dropped 7; count of bases not matched to a gene: 6. Written as DNA, the CDR3 is TGTGCCAGTAGTAATCGACAGGGCCCTGAAAAACTGTTTTTT. Its translation: CASSNRQGPEKLFF.

CDR3 sequence (DNA): TGCGCCAGCAGCCACCTAGGGGGCACGAGCGGCTACACCTTC. It translates to CASSHLGGTSGYTF. The chain recombines TRBV4-1 with TRBJ1-2; TRBD1 matches at 7 bases. With V trimmed by 3 bases and J by 8 bases, 9 bases remained unmatched. The CDR3 extends over 14 amino acids. Germline lookup yields CDR1 MGHRA and CDR2 YSYEKL.

The chain joins TRBV7-9 to TRBJ2-5; 8 bases agree with TRBD1. The CDR3 is 13 amino acids. V lost 5 bases, J lost 2 bases, and 1 base stayed unmatched. Germline loops: CDR1 SEHNR, CDR2 FQNEAQ (reference sequence). The CDR3 DNA reads as TGTGCCAGCAGCGGACAGGGACAAGAGACCCAGTACTTC. Translating gives CASSGQGQETQYF.